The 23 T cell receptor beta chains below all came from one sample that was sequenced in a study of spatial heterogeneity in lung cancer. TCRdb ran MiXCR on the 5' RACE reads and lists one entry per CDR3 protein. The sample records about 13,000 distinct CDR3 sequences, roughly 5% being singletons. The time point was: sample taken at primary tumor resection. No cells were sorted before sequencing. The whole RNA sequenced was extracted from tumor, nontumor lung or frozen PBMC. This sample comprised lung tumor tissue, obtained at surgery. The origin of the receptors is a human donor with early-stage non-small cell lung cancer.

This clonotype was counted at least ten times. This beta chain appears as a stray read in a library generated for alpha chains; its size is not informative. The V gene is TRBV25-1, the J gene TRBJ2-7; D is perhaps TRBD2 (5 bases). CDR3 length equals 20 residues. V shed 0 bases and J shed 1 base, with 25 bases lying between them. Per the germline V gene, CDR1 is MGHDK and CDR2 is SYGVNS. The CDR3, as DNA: TGTGCCAGCAGTGAATACCGGCTAGCTTCTCGTGATTTCATATCCTACGAGCAGTACGTC. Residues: CASSEYRLASRDFISYEQYV.

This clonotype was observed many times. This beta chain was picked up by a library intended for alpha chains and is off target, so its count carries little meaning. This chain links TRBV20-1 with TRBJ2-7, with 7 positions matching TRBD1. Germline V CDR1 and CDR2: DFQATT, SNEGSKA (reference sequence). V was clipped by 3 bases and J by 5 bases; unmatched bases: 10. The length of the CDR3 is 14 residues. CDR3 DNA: TGCAGTGCTAGCCTGAGACAGGGAACAAACGAGCAGTACTTC. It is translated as CSASLRQGTNEQYF.

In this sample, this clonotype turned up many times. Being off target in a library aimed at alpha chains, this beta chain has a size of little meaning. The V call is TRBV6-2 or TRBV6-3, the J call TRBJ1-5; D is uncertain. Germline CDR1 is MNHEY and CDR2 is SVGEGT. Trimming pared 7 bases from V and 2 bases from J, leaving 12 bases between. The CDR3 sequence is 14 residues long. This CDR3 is CASTQTSGNQPQHF. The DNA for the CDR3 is TGTGCCAGCACTCAGACTTCGGGCAATCAGCCCCAGCATTTT.

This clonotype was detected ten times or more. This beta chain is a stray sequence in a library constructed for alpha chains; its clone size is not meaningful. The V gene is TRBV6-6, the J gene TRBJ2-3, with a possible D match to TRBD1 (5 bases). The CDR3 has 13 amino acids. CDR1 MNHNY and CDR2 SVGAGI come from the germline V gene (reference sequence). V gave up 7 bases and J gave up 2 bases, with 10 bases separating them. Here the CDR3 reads CASTWTTTDTQYF. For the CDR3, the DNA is TGTGCCAGCACATGGACAACCACAGATACGCAGTATTTT.

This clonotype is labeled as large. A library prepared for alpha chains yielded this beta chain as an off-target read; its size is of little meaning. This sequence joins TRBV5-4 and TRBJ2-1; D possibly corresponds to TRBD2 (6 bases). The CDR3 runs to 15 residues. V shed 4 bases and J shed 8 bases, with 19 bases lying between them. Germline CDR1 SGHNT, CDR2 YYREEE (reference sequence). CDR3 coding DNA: TGTGCCAGCAGCCCGGACCTGGGTGCTAGCGATGAGCAGTTCTTC. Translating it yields CASSPDLGASDEQFF.

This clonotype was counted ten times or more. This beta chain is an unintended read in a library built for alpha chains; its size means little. The CDR3 here is CASRPVGASTDTQYF. CDR3 DNA: TGTGCCAGCAGACCAGTGGGAGCTAGCACAGATACGCAGTATTTT. The chain combines TRBV7-9 with TRBJ2-3; D is perhaps TRBD2 (5 bases). The CDR3 sequence is 15 residues long. Germline CDR1 reads SEHNR; CDR2 reads FQNEAQ (reference sequence). V was cut by 6 bases and J by 0 bases, with 13 bases left in between.

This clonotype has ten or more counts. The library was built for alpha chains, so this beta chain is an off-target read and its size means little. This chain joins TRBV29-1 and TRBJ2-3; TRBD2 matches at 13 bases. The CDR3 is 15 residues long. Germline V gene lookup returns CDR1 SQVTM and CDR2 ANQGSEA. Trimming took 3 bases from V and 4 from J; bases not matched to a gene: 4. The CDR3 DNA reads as TGCAGCGTTGACGGACTAGCGGGAGATGCAGATACGCAGTATTTT. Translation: CSVDGLAGDADTQYF.

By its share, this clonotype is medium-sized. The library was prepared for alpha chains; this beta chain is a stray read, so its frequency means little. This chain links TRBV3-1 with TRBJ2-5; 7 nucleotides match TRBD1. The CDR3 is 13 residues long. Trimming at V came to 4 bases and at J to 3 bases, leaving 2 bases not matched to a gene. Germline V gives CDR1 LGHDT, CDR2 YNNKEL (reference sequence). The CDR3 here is CASSPTGKETQYF. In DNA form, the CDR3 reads TGTGCCAGCAGCCCGACAGGGAAAGAGACCCAGTACTTC.

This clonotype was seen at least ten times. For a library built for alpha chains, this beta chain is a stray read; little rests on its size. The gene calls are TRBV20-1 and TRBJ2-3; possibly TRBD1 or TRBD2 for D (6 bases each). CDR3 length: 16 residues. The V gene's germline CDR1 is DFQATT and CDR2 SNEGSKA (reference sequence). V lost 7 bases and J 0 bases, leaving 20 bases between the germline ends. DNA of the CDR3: TGCAGTGTAGTGTCGGGGACCGGGGGCAGCACAGATACGCAGTATTTT. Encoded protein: CSVVSGTGGSTDTQYF.

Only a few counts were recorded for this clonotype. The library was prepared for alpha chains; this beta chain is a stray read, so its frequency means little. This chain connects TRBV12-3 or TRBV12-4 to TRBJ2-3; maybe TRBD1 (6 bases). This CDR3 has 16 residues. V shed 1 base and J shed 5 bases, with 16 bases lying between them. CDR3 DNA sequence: TGTGCCAGCAGTTTAGGGAAGGGGGAAAGGGGAGATACGCAGTATTTT. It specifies CASSLGKGERGDTQYF.

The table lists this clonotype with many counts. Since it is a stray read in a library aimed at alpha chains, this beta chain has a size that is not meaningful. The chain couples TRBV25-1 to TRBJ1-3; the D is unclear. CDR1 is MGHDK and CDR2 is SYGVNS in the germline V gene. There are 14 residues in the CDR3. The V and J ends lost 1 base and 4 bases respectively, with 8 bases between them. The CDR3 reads CASSESGSGNTIYF. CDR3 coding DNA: TGTGCCAGCAGTGAATCCGGGTCGGGAAACACCATATATTTT.

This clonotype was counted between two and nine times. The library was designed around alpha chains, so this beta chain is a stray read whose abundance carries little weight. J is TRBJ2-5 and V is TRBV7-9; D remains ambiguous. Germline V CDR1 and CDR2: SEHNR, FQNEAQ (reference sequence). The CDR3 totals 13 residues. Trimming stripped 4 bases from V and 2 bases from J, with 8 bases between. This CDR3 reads CASSSQLQETQYF. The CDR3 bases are TGTGCCAGCAGCTCCCAGTTACAAGAGACCCAGTACTTC.

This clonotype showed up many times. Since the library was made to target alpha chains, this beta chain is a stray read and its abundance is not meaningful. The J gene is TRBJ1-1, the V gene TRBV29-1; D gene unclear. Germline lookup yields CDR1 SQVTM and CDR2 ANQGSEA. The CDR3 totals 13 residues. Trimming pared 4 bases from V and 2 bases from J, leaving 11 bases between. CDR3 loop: CSVAPSPNTEAFF. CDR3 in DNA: TGCAGCGTTGCCCCCAGCCCCAACACTGAAGCTTTCTTT.

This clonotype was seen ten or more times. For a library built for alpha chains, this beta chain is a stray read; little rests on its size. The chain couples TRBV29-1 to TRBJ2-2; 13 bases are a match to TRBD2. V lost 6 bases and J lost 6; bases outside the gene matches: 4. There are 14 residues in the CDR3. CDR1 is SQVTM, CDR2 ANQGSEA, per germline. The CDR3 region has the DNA TGCAGCGTACGACTAGCGGGAGGAGCCGGGGAGCTGTTTTTT. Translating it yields CSVRLAGGAGELFF.

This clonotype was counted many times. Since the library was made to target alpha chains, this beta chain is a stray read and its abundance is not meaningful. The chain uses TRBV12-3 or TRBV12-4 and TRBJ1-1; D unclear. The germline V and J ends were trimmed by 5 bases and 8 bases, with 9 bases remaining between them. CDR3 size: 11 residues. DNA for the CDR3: TGTGCCAGCAGTCCCAGCTCCGAAGCTTTCTTT. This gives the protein CASSPSSEAFF.

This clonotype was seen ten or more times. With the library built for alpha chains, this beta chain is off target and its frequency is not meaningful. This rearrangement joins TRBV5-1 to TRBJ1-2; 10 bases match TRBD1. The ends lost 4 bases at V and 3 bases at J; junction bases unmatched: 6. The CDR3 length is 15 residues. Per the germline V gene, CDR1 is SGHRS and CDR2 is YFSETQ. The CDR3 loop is CASSRGQGKDYGYTF. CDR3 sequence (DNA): TGCGCCAGCAGCAGGGGACAGGGGAAGGACTATGGCTACACCTTC.

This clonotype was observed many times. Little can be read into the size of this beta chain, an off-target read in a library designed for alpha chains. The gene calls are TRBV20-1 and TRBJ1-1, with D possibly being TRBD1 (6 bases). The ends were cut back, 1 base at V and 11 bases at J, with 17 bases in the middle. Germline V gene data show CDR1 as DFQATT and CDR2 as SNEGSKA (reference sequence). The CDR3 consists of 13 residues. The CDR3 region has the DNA TGCAGTGCTAGAGGTTGGAAGGACAGTCGGGCTTTCTTT. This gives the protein CSARGWKDSRAFF.

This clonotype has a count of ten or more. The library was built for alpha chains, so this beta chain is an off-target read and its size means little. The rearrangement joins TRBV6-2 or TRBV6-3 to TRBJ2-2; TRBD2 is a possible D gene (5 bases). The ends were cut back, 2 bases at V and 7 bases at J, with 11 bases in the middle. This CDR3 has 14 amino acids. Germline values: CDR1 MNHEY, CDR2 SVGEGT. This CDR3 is CASSYAVRVGELFF. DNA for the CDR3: TGTGCCAGCAGTTACGCGGTGCGGGTCGGGGAGCTGTTTTTT.

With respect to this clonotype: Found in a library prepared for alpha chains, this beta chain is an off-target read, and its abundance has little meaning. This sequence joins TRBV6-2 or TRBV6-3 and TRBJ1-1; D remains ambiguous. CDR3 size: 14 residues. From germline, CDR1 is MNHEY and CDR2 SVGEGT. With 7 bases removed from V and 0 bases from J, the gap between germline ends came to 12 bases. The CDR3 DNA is TGTGCCAGCACCCTATCTGGCTTGAACACTGAAGCTTTCTTT. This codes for CASTLSGLNTEAFF.

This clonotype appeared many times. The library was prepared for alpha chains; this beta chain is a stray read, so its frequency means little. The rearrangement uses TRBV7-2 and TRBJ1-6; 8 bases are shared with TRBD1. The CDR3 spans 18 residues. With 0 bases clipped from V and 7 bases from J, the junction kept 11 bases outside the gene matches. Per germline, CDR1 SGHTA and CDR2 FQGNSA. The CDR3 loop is CASSLAPLTGGDNSPLHF. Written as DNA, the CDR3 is TGTGCCAGCAGCTTAGCCCCGCTTACAGGGGGTGACAATTCACCCCTCCACTTT.

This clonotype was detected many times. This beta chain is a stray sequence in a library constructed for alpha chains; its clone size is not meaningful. The chain's CDR3 is CASTRDIASPLHF. Written as DNA, the CDR3 is TGCGCCAGCACCCGGGACATTGCTTCACCCCTCCACTTT. This sequence joins TRBV10-2 and TRBJ1-6; tentative D call: TRBD1 (6 bases). The CDR3 is 13 amino acids. The germline V and J ends were trimmed by 7 bases and 9 bases, with 13 bases remaining between them. Germline V CDR1 and CDR2: WSHSY, SAAADI.

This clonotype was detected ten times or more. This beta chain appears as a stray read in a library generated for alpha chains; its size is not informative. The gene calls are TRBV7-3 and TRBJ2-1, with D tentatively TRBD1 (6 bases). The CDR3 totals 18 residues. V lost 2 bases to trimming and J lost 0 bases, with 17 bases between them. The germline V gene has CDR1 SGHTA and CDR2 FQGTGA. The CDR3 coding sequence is TGTGCCAGCAGCTTAGGGGGCCAGCTGGCGGCCTCCTACAATGAGCAGTTCTTC. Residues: CASSLGGQLAASYNEQFF. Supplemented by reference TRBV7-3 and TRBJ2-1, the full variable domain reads GAGVSQTPSNKVTEKGKYVELRCDPISGHTALYWYRQSLGQGPEFLIYFQGTGAADDSGLPNDRFFAVRPEGSVSTLKIQRTERGDSAVYLCASSLGGQLAASYNEQFFGPGTRLTVL.

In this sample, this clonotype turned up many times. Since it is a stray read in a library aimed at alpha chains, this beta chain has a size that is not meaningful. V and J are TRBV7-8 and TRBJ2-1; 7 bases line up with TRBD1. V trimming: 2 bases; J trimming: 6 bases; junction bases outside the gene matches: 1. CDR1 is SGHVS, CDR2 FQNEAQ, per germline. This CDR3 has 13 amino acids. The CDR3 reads CASSLTGANEQFF. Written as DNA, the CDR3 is TGTGCCAGCAGCTTAACAGGGGCCAATGAGCAGTTCTTC.